Given below is one TCR beta chain in context. Its target is unknown. The table came from immunoSEQ multiplex PCR; TCRdb's copy has only in-frame clones and leaves some out. The table records 16,000 or so clones, approximately 86% of them present only once. Adults with ileal or ileocolonic Crohn's disease and an indication for resection were eligible. The CDR3 is 16 residues long. The ends lost 4 bases at V and 5 bases at J; junction bases unmatched: 11. Per the germline V gene, CDR1 is SGHTS and CDR2 is YDEGEE. The source of the sample is a study of T cell repertoires in ileal Crohn's disease. Study-wide background: Roughly 40% were active smokers at surgery; median disease duration was 7.9 years. Operated complications were stricturing disease (approximately 60%) and penetrating disease (about 39%). Overall study findings and caveats: Every patient over 26.8% clonality showed endoscopic recurrence.

The V and J genes are TRBV5-8 and TRBJ2-5; 10 bases are shared with TRBD1. The receptor was isolated from an adult with Crohn's disease. Sequencing used ileal tissue. The CDR3 here is CASSPGQGLPDETQYF. The CDR3 nucleotides are TGTGCCAGCAGCCCGGGACAGGGGTTACCTGACGAGACCCAGTACTTC.